This T cell receptor beta chain originates from a study of T-cell memory formation after mild COVID-19. TCRdb re-called the 5' RACE reads with MiXCR, one entry per CDR3 protein. This sample has about 350,000 distinct CDR3 sequences, with about 13% found just once. CDR3 length equals 14 residues. Germline lookup yields CDR1 LGHNA and CDR2 YSLEER. J was trimmed by 10 bases and V by 1 base; bases with no gene match: 5. This TCR was recovered from a man aged 18 to 30 who had mild COVID-19 (a few samples of this study predate the infection). Cell type and time point are not known. The specimen sequenced was PBMCs or a T cell subset sorted from them (not recorded which). The chain combines TRBV4-3 with TRBJ2-1; 9 positions match TRBD2. CDR3 coding DNA: TGCGCCAGCAGCCAAGCCCTAGCGGGGTGGGAGCAGTTCTTC. Its protein is CASSQALAGWEQFF.